This entry lists 15 T cell receptor beta chains sequenced from one sample in a study of blood T cell repertoires in COVID-19. Generated by immunoSEQ multiplex PCR, the TCRdb table keeps only in-frame clones and is missing some. The sample has roughly 59,000 clones; around four fifths are singletons. Sequencing was carried out using peripheral blood. The receptor set was obtained from a man at least 80 years old with acute or convalescent COVID-19.

This sequence joins TRBV6-6 and TRBJ2-3, with 12 nucleotides matching TRBD2. The J segment lost 6 bases and the V segment lost 5 bases, leaving 15 bases of the junction unmatched. This CDR3 spans 18 amino acids. CDR1 is MNHNY and CDR2 is SVGAGI in the germline V gene (reference sequence). The chain's CDR3 is CASSRTTHVTSGRDTQYF. DNA of the CDR3: TGTGCCAGCAGTCGCACTACCCACGTAACTAGCGGGAGGGATACGCAGTATTTT.

The rearrangement uses TRBV2 and TRBJ1-4, with a possible D match to TRBD1 (6 bases). CDR3 length equals 15 residues. Trimming cost V 5 bases and J 10 bases, with 20 bases left between them. CDR1 is SNHLY and CDR2 is FYNNEI in the germline V gene. The CDR3 here is CASSPPGVLPLKLFF. The CDR3 coding sequence is TGTGCCAGCAGTCCTCCAGGGGTCCTCCCCCTAAAACTGTTTTTT.

The rearrangement joins TRBV5-1 to TRBJ2-1, with a possible D match to TRBD1 (6 bases). V shed 0 bases and J shed 7 bases, with 14 bases lying between them. Germline values: CDR1 SGHRS, CDR2 YFSETQ. CDR3 length: 15 residues. CDR3 nucleotide sequence: TGCGCCAGCAGCTTGGTGGGGGCGCCAGTGAATGAGCAGTTCTTC. Translating it yields CASSLVGAPVNEQFF.

The chain uses TRBV7-3 and TRBJ1-6; 7 bases match TRBD1. Germline V gene sequence: CDR1 SGHTA, CDR2 FQGTGA. The trim removed 3 bases at V and 7 bases at J, leaving 0 bases unmatched. This CDR3 has 13 amino acids. DNA of the CDR3: TGTGCCAGCAGCTTGGGACAGAATTCACCCCTCCACTTT. Its protein is CASSLGQNSPLHF.

V gene TRBV9 combines with J gene TRBJ2-5, with D perhaps TRBD2 (5 bases). The germline CDR1 and CDR2 sequences are SGDLS and YYNGEE. V was clipped by 0 bases and J by 1 base, with 7 bases between them. The CDR3 has 14 residues. CDR3 DNA sequence: TGTGCCAGCAGCGTAGGCAGCGGCCAAGAGACCCAGTACTTC. Protein: CASSVGSGQETQYF.

This clone was seen once. V gene TRBV19 combines with J gene TRBJ1-5, with D hard to call. Germline assignment: CDR1 LNHDA and CDR2 SQIVND (reference sequence). CDR3 length: 13 residues. Trimming stripped 6 bases from V and 3 bases from J, with 9 bases between. CDR3 residues: CASSRGINQPQHF. The DNA of the CDR3 is TGTGCCAGTAGCAGAGGGATCAATCAGCCCCAGCATTTT.

The V call is TRBV24-1, the J call TRBJ2-1; 10 bases are shared with TRBD2. Germline values: CDR1 KGHDR, CDR2 SFDVKD. The CDR3 consists of 13 residues. V dropped 3 bases and J dropped 9; count of bases not matched to a gene: 1. DNA for the CDR3: TGTGCCACCAGTGATAGGACTAGCGGTGAGCAGTTCTTC. It yields the protein CATSDRTSGEQFF.

The V gene is TRBV30, the J gene TRBJ1-5; 7 bases fit TRBD1. The CDR3 is 14 amino acids. CDR1 GTSNPN and CDR2 SVGIG come from the germline V gene (reference sequence). The ends lost 1 base at V and 7 bases at J; junction bases unmatched: 7. CDR3 region: CAWSEGTVNQPQHF. For the CDR3, the DNA is TGTGCCTGGAGTGAAGGGACAGTCAACCAGCCCCAGCATTTT.

J is TRBJ1-1 and V is TRBV5-1, with a tentative D call TRBD1 (5 bases). V lost 4 bases and J 5 bases, leaving 12 bases between the germline ends. The germline V gene encodes CDR1 SGHRS and CDR2 YFSETQ. The CDR3 sequence is 13 residues long. The CDR3 region is CASSKGGVTEAFF. DNA for the CDR3: TGCGCCAGCAGCAAGGGAGGGGTGACTGAAGCTTTCTTT.

The V call is TRBV4-1, the J call TRBJ1-5, with D perhaps TRBD1 (5 bases). CDR3 size: 13 residues. V shed 1 base and J shed 5 bases, with 6 bases lying between them. CDR1 MGHRA and CDR2 YSYEKL come from the germline V gene. The CDR3 nucleotides read TGCGCCAGCAGCCAAGTCAGGGATCAGCCCCAGCATTTT. This encodes CASSQVRDQPQHF.

This clone showed up just once. This chain connects TRBV19 to TRBJ1-3; TRBD1 might be the D (5 bases). Germline-derived CDR1 and CDR2 are LNHDA and SQIVND (reference sequence). This CDR3 spans 14 amino acids. V was pared by 6 bases and J by 1 base, with 10 bases between. As DNA, the CDR3 is TGTGCCAGTAGCAGGGATCTATCTGGAAACACCATATATTTT. It is translated as CASSRDLSGNTIYF.

The gene calls are TRBV7-9 and TRBJ1-4; a possible D gene is TRBD1 (5 bases). V shed 5 bases and J shed 5 bases, with 12 bases lying between them. The CDR3 spans 14 residues. In germline, CDR1 is SEHNR, CDR2 FQNEAQ (reference sequence). CDR3 sequence (DNA): TGTGCCAGCAGCAAGACAGTGTACAATGAAAAACTGTTTTTT. The encoded protein is CASSKTVYNEKLFF.

This chain joins TRBV5-6 and TRBJ1-3; D gene uncertain. The CDR3 has 11 residues. Germline V gene sequence: CDR1 SGHDT, CDR2 YYEEEE. With 3 bases removed from V and 9 bases from J, the gap between germline ends came to 7 bases. CDR3 in amino acids: CASSSLSTIYF. CDR3 coding DNA: TGTGCCAGCAGCTCGTTGAGCACCATATATTTT.

This sequence joins TRBV6-5 and TRBJ2-7; TRBD1 agrees at 11 bases. CDR3 size: 15 residues. V gave up 5 bases and J gave up 5 bases; unmatched junction bases: 8. The germline gives CDR1 MNHEY, CDR2 SVGAGI. The CDR3 DNA follows: TGTGCCAGCAGTACCGGGACAGGGGGTTTCGACGAGCAGTACTTC. This translates into CASSTGTGGFDEQYF.

This clone turned up a few times. The genes are TRBV5-8 and TRBJ1-2; possible D gene TRBD1, 6 bases. The CDR3 is made up of 15 amino acids. Per the germline V gene, CDR1 is SGHTS and CDR2 is YDEGEE. V was trimmed by 4 bases and J by 4 bases, leaving 17 bases between them. The CDR3 DNA reads as TGTGCCAGCAGCCGAAGCACAGGGCGGAGCTATGGCTACACCTTC. This encodes CASSRSTGRSYGYTF.